The clone carrying this T cell receptor beta chain was found many times. Constant-segment primers were used for 5'RACE, and the resulting TCR alpha and TCR beta cDNA libraries carried sample barcodes and UMIs. Using its own MiXCR run on the 5' RACE reads, TCRdb lists one record per CDR3 protein. The data contain about 500,000 distinct CDR3 sequences, about 20% of them singletons. The data belong to a study of T-cell memory formation after mild COVID-19. Trimming at V came to 6 bases and at J to 4 bases, leaving 3 bases not matched to a gene. The CDR3 covers 13 residues. Looked up from germline, CDR1 is SQVTM and CDR2 is ANQGSEA.

This chain connects TRBV29-1 to TRBJ2-1, with 10 bases aligning to TRBD2. Sequencing used PBMCs or a T cell subset sorted from them (not recorded which). The source is an adult woman who had mild COVID-19 (a few samples of this study predate the infection). Cell type and time point are not known. Here the CDR3 reads CSVSSGGYNEQFF. In DNA, the CDR3 is TGCAGCGTCAGTAGCGGGGGGTACAATGAGCAGTTCTTC.